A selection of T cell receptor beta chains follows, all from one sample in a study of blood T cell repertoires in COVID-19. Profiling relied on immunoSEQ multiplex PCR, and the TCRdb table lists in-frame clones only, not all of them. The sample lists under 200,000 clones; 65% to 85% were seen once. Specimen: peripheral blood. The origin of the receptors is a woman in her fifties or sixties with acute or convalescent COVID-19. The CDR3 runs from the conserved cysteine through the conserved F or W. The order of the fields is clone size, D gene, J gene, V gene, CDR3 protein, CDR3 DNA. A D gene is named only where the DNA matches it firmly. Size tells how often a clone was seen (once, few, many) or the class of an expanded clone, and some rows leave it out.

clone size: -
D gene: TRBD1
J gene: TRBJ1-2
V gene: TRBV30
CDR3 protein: CASQQGRNYGYTF
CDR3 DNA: TGTGCCTCCCAACAGGGGAGAAACTATGGCTACACCTTC

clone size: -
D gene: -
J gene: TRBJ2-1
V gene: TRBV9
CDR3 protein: CASSDLEGGPWEEQFF
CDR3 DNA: TGTGCCAGCAGCGATCTCGAGGGGGGGCCCTGGGAGGAGCAGTTCTTC

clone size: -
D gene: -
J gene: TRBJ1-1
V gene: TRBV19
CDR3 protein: CASSILEFSEAFF
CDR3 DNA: TGTGCCAGTAGTATTTTGGAGTTTTCTGAAGCTTTCTTT

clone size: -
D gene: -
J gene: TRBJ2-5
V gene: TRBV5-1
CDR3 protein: CASSLRGGETQYF
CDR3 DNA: TGCGCCAGCAGCTTGAGGGGCGGAGAGACCCAGTACTTC

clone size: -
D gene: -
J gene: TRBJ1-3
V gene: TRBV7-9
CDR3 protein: CASTTGLVGNTIYF
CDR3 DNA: TGTGCCAGCACCACAGGGCTAGTTGGAAACACCATATATTTT

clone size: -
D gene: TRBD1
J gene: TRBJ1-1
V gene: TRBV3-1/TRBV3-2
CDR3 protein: CASSLNRGNTEAFF
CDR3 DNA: TGTGCCAGCAGCCTTAACAGGGGGAACACTGAAGCTTTCTTT

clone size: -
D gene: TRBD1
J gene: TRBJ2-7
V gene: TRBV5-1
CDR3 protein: CASSYGTGAYEQYF
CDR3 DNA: TGCGCCAGCAGCTACGGGACAGGGGCCTACGAGCAGTACTTC

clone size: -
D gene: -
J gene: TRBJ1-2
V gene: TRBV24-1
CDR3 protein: CATSDPSGGGSYGYTF
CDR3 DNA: TGTGCCACCAGTGATCCTTCGGGTGGGGGCAGCTATGGCTACACCTTC

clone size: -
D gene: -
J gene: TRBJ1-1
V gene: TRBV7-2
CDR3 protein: CASSLDFTYTEAFF
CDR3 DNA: TGTGCCAGCAGCTTAGATTTTACTTACACTGAAGCTTTCTTT

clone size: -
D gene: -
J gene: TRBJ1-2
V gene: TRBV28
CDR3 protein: CASSLGGYGYTF
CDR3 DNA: TGTGCCAGCAGTCTAGGGGGATATGGCTACACCTTC

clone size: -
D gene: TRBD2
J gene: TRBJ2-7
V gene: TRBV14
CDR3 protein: CASSQPRASGGRPVSYEQYF
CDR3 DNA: TGTGCCAGCAGCCAACCTCGGGCTAGCGGGGGGCGTCCCGTATCCTACGAGCAGTACTTC

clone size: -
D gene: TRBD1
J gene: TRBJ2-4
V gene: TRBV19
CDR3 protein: CASSVRQGWDIQYF
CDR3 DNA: TGTGCCAGTAGTGTCCGACAGGGATGGGACATTCAGTACTTC

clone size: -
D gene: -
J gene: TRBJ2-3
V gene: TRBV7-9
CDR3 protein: CASSLEAEGDTQYF
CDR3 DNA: TGTGCCAGCAGCTTAGAAGCGGAGGGCGATACGCAGTATTTT

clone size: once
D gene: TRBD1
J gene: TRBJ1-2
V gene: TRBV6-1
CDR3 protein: CASSEAALINRGEGYTF
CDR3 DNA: TGTGCCAGCAGTGAAGCTGCCCTAATAAACAGGGGGGAAGGCTACACCTTC

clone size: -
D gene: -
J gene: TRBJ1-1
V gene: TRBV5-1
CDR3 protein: CASSHPGEGRTEAFF
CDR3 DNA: TGCGCCAGCAGCCACCCGGGAGAGGGAAGAACTGAAGCTTTCTTT

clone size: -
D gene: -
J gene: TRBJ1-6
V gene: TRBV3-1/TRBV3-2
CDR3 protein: CASSQELEEHCSPLHF
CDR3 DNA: TGTGCCAGCAGCCAAGAACTTGAGGAGCACTGTTCACCCCTCCACTTT